Listed below are T cell receptor beta chains from one sample, sequenced in a study of cytomegalovirus exposure and HLA in healthy donors. Here immunoSEQ multiplex PCR was the method, and the copy in TCRdb shows in-frame clones only, minus some. This table holds 90,000 to 150,000 clones, over 60% found once. The sequenced sample consisted of PBMCs. All receptors derive from a woman in her 30s in good health and CMV-seropositive. Each CDR3 is given with its conserved first and last residue. Clone sizes are given selectively: once, few, many, or a class where the clone is expanded.

CDR3	J	size	V
CAISNRPYNEKLFF	TRBJ1-4	-	TRBV15
CASSLPDYTGELFF	TRBJ2-2	-	TRBV5-4
CASSFSGTEAFF	TRBJ1-1	-	TRBV5-1
CATRTGTYEQYF	TRBJ2-7	-	TRBV27
CASSLQTSYNEQFF	TRBJ2-1	-	TRBV7-3
CASSLTAEETQYF	TRBJ2-5	-	TRBV11-3
CASSGADRIEAFF	TRBJ1-1	-	TRBV27
CATSRGDREVSGANVLTF	TRBJ2-6	few	TRBV15
CASSLGVEQYF	TRBJ2-7	-	TRBV11-2
CASSYFFPGDRAAQETQYF	TRBJ2-5	-	TRBV5-5
CASSPPGTEYSPLHF	TRBJ1-6	-	TRBV7-2
CATVPRDREGVEQFF	TRBJ2-1	-	TRBV28
CASSWGSLNTEAFF	TRBJ1-1	-	TRBV28
CASSLSGQETQYF	TRBJ2-5	-	TRBV28
CASSRAGDRSEHF	TRBJ1-5	-	TRBV18
CASNPSGTGSYEQYF	TRBJ2-7	-	TRBV28
CASSPGQWYNEQFF	TRBJ2-1	once	TRBV7-9
CASSLDRVGEKLFF	TRBJ1-4	few	TRBV5-8
CASTRDIAYNEQFF	TRBJ2-1	-	TRBV6-1
CASRGADNEQFF	TRBJ2-1	-	TRBV6-6
CASSLTTGETQYF	TRBJ2-5	few	TRBV7-2
CASSRSGQQNTEAFF	TRBJ1-1	-	TRBV5-1
CASSSKASGVLSYEQYF	TRBJ2-7	-	TRBV28
CASSVGFLAEDTDTQYF	TRBJ2-3	-	TRBV9
CASSRVTGQGVSETQYF	TRBJ2-5	-	TRBV4-2
CASSDGRTSGGWNEQFF	TRBJ2-1	-	TRBV7-9
CASSVAGVNEQFF	TRBJ2-1	-	TRBV9
CASSQAPGEGYTF	TRBJ1-2	-	TRBV4-2
CASSQDLDRGYEQYF	TRBJ2-7	few	TRBV4-1
CASTNPRTGDEQYF	-	-	TRBV6-5
CASSGRVQGFSGYTF	TRBJ1-2	-	TRBV6-6
CASSAVAGGFETQYF	TRBJ2-5	-	TRBV9
CASDYSGGYTF	TRBJ1-2	-	TRBV2
CASSLGDSLLSRGYTF	TRBJ1-2	few	TRBV5-1
CASRPGQGQGGAFF	TRBJ1-1	-	TRBV2
CASRGQGAHGYTF	TRBJ1-2	-	TRBV2
CASSGGLAGGREQFF	TRBJ2-1	-	TRBV9
CASGARTGELFF	TRBJ2-2	-	TRBV6-5
CASIKGTWPNTIYF	TRBJ1-3	-	TRBV6-1
CASSTDRGPDIQYF	TRBJ2-4	-	TRBV7-9
CASSESRHRPVNTEAFF	TRBJ1-1	-	TRBV10-2
CASSPGQGFANTEAFF	TRBJ1-1	-	TRBV5-1
CASSVVGGSEQFF	TRBJ2-1	-	TRBV9
CASSFSYSLAGSSEQFF	TRBJ2-1	-	TRBV7-9
CASRGGQGPSGDYGYTF	TRBJ1-2	-	TRBV28
CASSQAKGSTDTQYF	TRBJ2-3	-	TRBV4-2
CATAPRGYPGEQYF	TRBJ2-7	-	TRBV6-1
CASSINGGGVGSSEQFF	TRBJ2-1	-	TRBV7-3
CATNPGLQTGELFF	TRBJ2-2	-	TRBV15
CASSVDGQVYEKLFF	TRBJ1-4	-	TRBV9
CASSLSGERYNEQFF	TRBJ2-1	-	TRBV7-2
CASSEPPTGRAETQYF	TRBJ2-5	-	TRBV6-1
CASSPRGDSTDTQYF	TRBJ2-3	-	TRBV18
CASSLYGQHTEAFF	TRBJ1-1	few	TRBV27
CASSPEGNTEAFF	TRBJ1-1	few	TRBV7-9
CASSPPAGQGYGYTF	TRBJ1-2	-	TRBV18
CASSLSGTAETQYF	TRBJ2-5	-	TRBV5-6